The 26 T cell receptor beta chains given below trace back to one sample, sequenced in a study of cytomegalovirus exposure and HLA in healthy donors (dated by TCRdb to 2015 to 2018). The library relied on the immunoSEQ multiplex PCR assay. Held by TCRdb, this immuneACCESS table contains in-frame sequences only and omits some clones. Under half of the omission traces to an unresolved V gene where checked; the cause of the rest is unknown. The sample profile shows 150,000 to 200,000 clones; around 85% of them were found once. The ten largest clones take up 16% of the sample. The sample comprised PBMCs. The receptors derive from a man younger than 30 in good health and CMV-seropositive.

The V call is TRBV21-1, the J call TRBJ1-2; the table's D call, TRBD1, was not checked against the DNA. TRBV21-1 corresponds to a pseudogene. The CDR3 runs 15 residues. The CDR3: CASSKAAGTNYGYTF. CDR3 in DNA: TGTGCCAGCAGCAAAGCGGCAGGGACAAACTATGGCTACACCTTC.

This chain links TRBV5-5 with TRBJ1-2; TRBD1 is a possible D gene (6 bases). Trimming took 4 bases from V and 2 from J, leaving 9 bases between them. Germline CDR1 and CDR2: SGHKS and YYEKEE (reference sequence). There are 13 residues in the CDR3. The CDR3 nucleotides are TGTGCCAGCAGCCCGGACAGCAACTATGGCTACACCTTC. Amino acids: CASSPDSNYGYTF. The variable domain in full, with the rest retrieved from reference TRBV5-5 and TRBJ1-2, is DAGVTQSPTHLIKTRGQQVTLRCSPISGHKSVSWYQQVLGQGPQFIFQYYEKEERGRGNFPDRFSARQFPNYSSELNVNALLLGDSALYLCASSPDSNYGYTFGSGTRLTVV.

V usage is TRBV7-2 and J usage is TRBJ2-5; D gene unclear. The germline CDR1 and CDR2 sequences are SGHTA and FQGNSA. Trimming pared 1 base from V and 1 base from J, leaving 7 bases between. The CDR3 sequence is 14 residues long. CDR3 loop: CASSLVGSQETQYF. The DNA of the CDR3 is TGTGCCAGCAGCTTAGTTGGCAGCCAAGAGACCCAGTACTTC.

The chain uses TRBV28 and TRBJ2-7; 10 nucleotides line up with TRBD1. V shed 8 bases and J 2 bases; nucleotides not matched to a gene: 3. Germline-derived CDR1 and CDR2 are MDHEN and SYDVKM. CDR3 length: 13 amino acids. CDR3 in amino acids: CASGTGEPYEQYF. The DNA of the CDR3 is TGTGCCAGCGGGACAGGGGAACCCTACGAGCAGTACTTC.

CDR3 sequence (DNA): TGTGCCAGCAGCGTCGATACAGGGGGCGCGGGGGGCTACACCTTC. Translating gives CASSVDTGGAGGYTF. The rearrangement joins TRBV9 to TRBJ1-2, with 9 bases identical to TRBD1. CDR1 is SGDLS, CDR2 YYNGEE, per germline. This CDR3 comprises 15 residues. Unmatched junction bases numbered 10, after V lost 2 bases and J lost 8 bases. Full variable domain (remainder filled in from reference TRBV9 and TRBJ1-2): DSGVTQTPKHLITATGQRVTLRCSPRSGDLSVYWYQQSLDQGLQFLIQYYNGEERAKGNILERFSAQQFPDLHSELNLSSLELGDSALYFCASSVDTGGAGGYTFGSGTRLTVV.

The rearrangement joins TRBV6-5 to TRBJ2-7; TRBD2 might be the D (5 bases). Trimming removed 2 bases at V and 7 bases at J, with 9 bases between. The CDR3 length is 12 residues. Germline V gene sequence: CDR1 MNHEY, CDR2 SVGAGI. The CDR3 DNA sequence: TGTGCCAGCAGTTACATTGGCGGGGAGCAGTACTTC. Translating gives CASSYIGGEQYF.

The V and J genes are TRBV13 and TRBJ2-2, with 9 bases fitting TRBD1. The CDR3 is 15 amino acids. Germline CDR1 reads PRHDT; CDR2 reads FYEKMQ (reference sequence). Trimming took 5 bases from V and 7 from J; bases not matched to a gene: 8. This CDR3 is CASSPGTGMGGELFF. The CDR3 DNA is TGTGCCAGCAGCCCCGGGACAGGGATGGGCGGGGAGCTGTTTTTT.

This chain connects TRBV29-1 to TRBJ2-7; 16 nucleotides align to TRBD2. Germline V gene data show CDR1 as SQVTM and CDR2 as ANQGSEA. V gave up 6 bases and J gave up 4 bases; unmatched junction bases: 15. The CDR3 contains 18 residues. CDR3 DNA sequence: TGCAGCGTCCTAGGAACCGGGACTAGCGGGAGGGCCGGGTACGAGCAGTACTTC. Translating gives CSVLGTGTSGRAGYEQYF.

The chain recombines TRBV7-9 with TRBJ2-3; D unclear. Germline CDR1 SEHNR, CDR2 FQNEAQ (reference sequence). The CDR3 runs 12 residues. Trimming removed 4 bases at V and 2 bases at J, with 4 bases between. CDR3 coding DNA: TGTGCCAGCAGCTACAACACAGATACGCAGTATTTT. It encodes CASSYNTDTQYF.

The V and J genes are TRBV7-9 and TRBJ1-4; maybe TRBD1 (6 bases). The CDR3 has 12 amino acids. Trimming removed 6 bases from V and 8 bases from J, with 10 bases in between. Germline loops: CDR1 SEHNR, CDR2 FQNEAQ (reference sequence). The CDR3 region is CASSGQLEKLFF. In DNA, the CDR3 is TGTGCCAGCAGTGGACAGCTAGAAAAACTGTTTTTT.

The chain couples TRBV27 to TRBJ1-6; possible D gene TRBD1, 5 bases. Germline assignment: CDR1 MNHEY and CDR2 SMNVEV (reference sequence). The CDR3 contains 13 residues. With 5 bases removed from V and 8 bases from J, the gap between germline ends came to 10 bases. CDR3 nucleotides: TGTGCCAGCAGTATAGGGACTTATTCACCCCTCCACTTT. Encoded protein: CASSIGTYSPLHF.

The chain combines TRBV27 with TRBJ2-7, with D unclear. Trimming pared 0 bases from V and 2 bases from J, leaving 14 bases between. CDR1 MNHEY and CDR2 SMNVEV come from the germline V gene (reference sequence). The CDR3 is 16 residues long. Written as DNA, the CDR3 is TGTGCCAGCAGTTTATCGCGCCCAAGCCGGGCCTACGAGCAGTACTTC. Translating it yields CASSLSRPSRAYEQYF.

The chain couples TRBV5-1 to TRBJ2-1, with TRBD2 identical over 10 bases. Germline CDR1 SGHRS, CDR2 YFSETQ. V lost 0 bases, J lost 6 bases, and 6 bases stayed unmatched. CDR3 length: 16 residues. In DNA, the CDR3 is TGCGCCAGCAGCTTGGGGCCTAGCGGGAGTCTCAATGAGCAGTTCTTC. Residues: CASSLGPSGSLNEQFF.

This clone was counted a few times. The chain employs TRBV6-5 and TRBJ1-1; D is undetermined. The CDR3 runs to 13 residues. Trimming removed 2 bases from V and 3 bases from J, with 7 bases in between. CDR1 is MNHEY and CDR2 is SVGAGI in the germline V gene. CDR3 region: CASSYGQYTEAFF. CDR3 nucleotides: TGTGCCAGCAGTTACGGGCAGTACACTGAAGCTTTCTTT.

V is TRBV5-1 and J is TRBJ2-5; 10 bases agree with TRBD2. Germline-derived CDR1 and CDR2 are SGHRS and YFSETQ. CDR3 length equals 16 residues. Trimming cost V 0 bases and J 4 bases; bases outside gene matches: 6. The CDR3 region is CASSLGSGGAAETQYF. Here the CDR3 DNA reads TGCGCCAGCAGCTTGGGAAGCGGGGGGGCGGCAGAGACCCAGTACTTC.

V is TRBV7-3 and J is TRBJ2-7, with D perhaps matching TRBD2 (6 bases). In germline, CDR1 is SGHTA, CDR2 FQGTGA. Deletions cut 5 bases from V and 2 bases from J, with 13 bases between. This CDR3 comprises 14 residues. This chain's CDR3 is CASSAGTGAYEQYF. The CDR3 DNA reads TGTGCCAGCAGCGCGGGGACGGGGGCCTACGAGCAGTACTTC.

The chain uses TRBV5-1 and TRBJ2-2; possible D gene TRBD1, 6 bases. CDR3 size: 15 residues. V was cut by 4 bases and J by 1 base, with 11 bases left in between. Germline values: CDR1 SGHRS, CDR2 YFSETQ. The chain's CDR3 is CASSTEGQNTGELFF. DNA of the CDR3: TGCGCCAGCAGCACAGAGGGACAGAACACCGGGGAGCTGTTTTTT.

This rearrangement joins TRBV5-4 to TRBJ2-5; 7 bases align to TRBD2. Germline assignment: CDR1 SGHNT and CDR2 YYREEE (reference sequence). Trimming removed 0 bases from V and 4 bases from J; junction bases left unmatched: 15. The CDR3 consists of 18 residues. The CDR3, as DNA: TGTGCCAGCAGCTTGGGCGGGCGACGGGGAGGGATGGGAGAGACCCAGTACTTC. It specifies CASSLGGRRGGMGETQYF. The whole variable domain, remainder taken from reference TRBV5-4 and TRBJ2-5, is ETGVTQSPTHLIKTRGQQVTLRCSSQSGHNTVSWYQQALGQGPQFIFQYYREEENGRGNFPPRFSGLQFPNYSSELNVNALELDDSALYLCASSLGGRRGGMGETQYFGPGTRLLVL.

The chain uses TRBV28 and TRBJ2-2; TRBD2 aligns across 13 bases. With V trimmed by 5 bases and J by 6 bases, 6 bases remained unmatched. There are 16 residues in the CDR3. Germline loops: CDR1 MDHEN, CDR2 SYDVKM. The DNA for the CDR3 is TGTGCCAGCAGTGAACTAGCGGGAGGGCCATCCGGGGAGCTGTTTTTT. It codes for CASSELAGGPSGELFF.

The rearrangement uses TRBV5-1 and TRBJ2-3; 8 nucleotides match TRBD1. This CDR3 has 15 residues. Germline V lookup: CDR1 SGHRS, CDR2 YFSETQ. V trimming: 4 bases; J trimming: 1 base; junction bases outside the gene matches: 5. The CDR3 here is CASSAPGQGTDTQYF. As DNA, the CDR3 is TGCGCCAGCAGCGCCCCGGGACAGGGCACAGATACGCAGTATTTT.

The chain has TRBV7-2 and TRBJ1-4; D is ambiguous. This CDR3 contains 16 residues. Germline V gives CDR1 SGHTA, CDR2 FQGNSA. Trimming took off 1 base at V and 1 base at J, with 10 bases between the two ends. This CDR3 reads CASSLGSEGTNEKLFF. In nucleotides, the CDR3 is TGTGCCAGCAGCTTAGGGTCGGAGGGAACTAATGAAAAACTGTTTTTT. The variable domain in full, with the rest retrieved from reference TRBV7-2 and TRBJ1-4, is GAGVSQSPSNKVTEKGKDVELRCDPISGHTALYWYRQSLGQGLEFLIYFQGNSAPDKSGLPSDRFSAERTGGSVSTLTIQRTQQEDSAVYLCASSLGSEGTNEKLFFGSGTQLSVL.

The chain combines TRBV6-5 with TRBJ1-1, with D possibly matching TRBD1 (5 bases). Germline loops: CDR1 MNHEY, CDR2 SVGAGI. V lost 5 bases, J lost 8 bases, and 12 bases lay in between. This CDR3 region has 12 residues. The CDR3 sequence: CASSPHKGEAFF. CDR3 nucleotides: TGTGCCAGCAGTCCTCATAAGGGGGAAGCTTTCTTT.

This clone showed up just once. V is TRBV18 and J is TRBJ2-7; 11 bases map to TRBD2. V trimming: 6 bases; J trimming: 3 bases; junction bases outside the gene matches: 7. Germline CDR1 and CDR2: KGHSH and LQKENI. This CDR3 is built from 15 residues. CDR3 amino acids: CASSRRLAGNYEQYF. The CDR3 DNA reads TGTGCCAGCTCCCGCCGACTAGCGGGGAACTACGAGCAGTACTTC.

This clone was recorded once. The chain recombines TRBV19 with TRBJ2-1; 9 bases are a match to TRBD2. The CDR3 length is 16 residues. V was pared by 2 bases and J by 5 bases, with 7 bases of the junction left unmatched. Germline-derived CDR1 and CDR2 are LNHDA and SQIVND (reference sequence). The CDR3 loop is CASSIIAGARDNEQFF. The CDR3, as DNA: TGTGCCAGTAGTATAATAGCGGGGGCTCGAGACAATGAGCAGTTCTTC.

The chain employs TRBV15 and TRBJ1-3; D is unresolved. Germline CDR1 LNHNV, CDR2 YYDKDF (reference sequence). The germline V and J ends were trimmed by 0 bases and 4 bases, with 19 bases remaining between them. This CDR3 has 18 amino acids. The CDR3 coding sequence is TGTGCCACCAGCAGAGATCTTAATATTCTGGCAGTAGGAAACACCATATATTTT. Its translation: CATSRDLNILAVGNTIYF.

The genes are TRBV6-1 and TRBJ1-1; 10 bases agree with TRBD1. Germline assignment: CDR1 MNHNS and CDR2 SASEGT. The CDR3 sequence is 15 residues long. The trim removed 7 bases at V and 1 base at J, leaving 6 bases unmatched. The CDR3 sequence: CASKDRGFQNTEAFF. CDR3 nucleotide sequence: TGTGCCAGCAAGGACAGGGGGTTTCAGAACACTGAAGCTTTCTTT.